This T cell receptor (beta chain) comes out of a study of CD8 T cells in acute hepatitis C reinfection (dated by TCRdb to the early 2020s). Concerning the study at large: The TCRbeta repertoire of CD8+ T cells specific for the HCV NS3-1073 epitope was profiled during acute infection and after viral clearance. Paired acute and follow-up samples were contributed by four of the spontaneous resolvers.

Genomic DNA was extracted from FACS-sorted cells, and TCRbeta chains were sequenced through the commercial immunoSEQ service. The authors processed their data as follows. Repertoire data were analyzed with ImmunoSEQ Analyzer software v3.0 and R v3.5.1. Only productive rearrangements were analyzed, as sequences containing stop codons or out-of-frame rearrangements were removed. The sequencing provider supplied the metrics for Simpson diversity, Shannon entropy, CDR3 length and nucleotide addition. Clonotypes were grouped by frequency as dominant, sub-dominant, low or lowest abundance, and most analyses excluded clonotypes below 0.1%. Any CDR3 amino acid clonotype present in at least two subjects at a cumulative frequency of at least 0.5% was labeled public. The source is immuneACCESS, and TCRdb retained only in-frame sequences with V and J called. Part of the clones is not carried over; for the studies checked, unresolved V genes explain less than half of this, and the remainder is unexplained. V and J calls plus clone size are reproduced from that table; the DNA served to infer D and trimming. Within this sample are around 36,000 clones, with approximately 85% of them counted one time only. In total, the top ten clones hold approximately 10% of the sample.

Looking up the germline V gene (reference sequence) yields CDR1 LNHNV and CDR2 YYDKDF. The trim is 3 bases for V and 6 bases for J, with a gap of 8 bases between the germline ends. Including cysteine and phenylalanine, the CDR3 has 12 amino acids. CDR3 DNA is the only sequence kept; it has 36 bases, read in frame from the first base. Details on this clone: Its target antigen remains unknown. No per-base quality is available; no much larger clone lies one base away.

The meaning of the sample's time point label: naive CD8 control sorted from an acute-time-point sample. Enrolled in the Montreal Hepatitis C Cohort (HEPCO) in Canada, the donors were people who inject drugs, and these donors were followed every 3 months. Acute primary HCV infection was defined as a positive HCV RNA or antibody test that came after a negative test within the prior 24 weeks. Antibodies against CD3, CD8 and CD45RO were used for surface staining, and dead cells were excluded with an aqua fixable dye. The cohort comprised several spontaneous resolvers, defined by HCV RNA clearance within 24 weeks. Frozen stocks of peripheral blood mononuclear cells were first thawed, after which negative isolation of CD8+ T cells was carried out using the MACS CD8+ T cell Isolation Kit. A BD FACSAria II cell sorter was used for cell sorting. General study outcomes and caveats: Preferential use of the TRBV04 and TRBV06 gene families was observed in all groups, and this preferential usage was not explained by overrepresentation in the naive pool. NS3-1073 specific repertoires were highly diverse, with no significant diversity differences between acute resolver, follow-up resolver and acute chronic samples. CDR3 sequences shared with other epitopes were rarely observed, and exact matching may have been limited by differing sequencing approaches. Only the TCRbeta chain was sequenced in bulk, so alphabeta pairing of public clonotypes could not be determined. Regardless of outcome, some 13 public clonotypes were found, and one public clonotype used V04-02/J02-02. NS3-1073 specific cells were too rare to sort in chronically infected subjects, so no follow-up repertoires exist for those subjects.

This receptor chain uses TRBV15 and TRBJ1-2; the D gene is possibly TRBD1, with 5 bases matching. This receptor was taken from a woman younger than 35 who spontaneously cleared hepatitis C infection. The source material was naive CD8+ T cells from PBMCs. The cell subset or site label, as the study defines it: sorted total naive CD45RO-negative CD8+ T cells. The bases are TGTGCCACCAGCAGCAGACAGAATGGCTACACCTTC. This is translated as CATSSRQNGYTF. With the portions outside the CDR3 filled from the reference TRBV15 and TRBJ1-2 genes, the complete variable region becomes DAMVIQNPRYQVTQFGKPVTLSCSQTLNHNVMYWYQQKSSQAPKLLFHYYDKDFNNEADTPDNFQSRRPNTSFCFLDIRSPGLGDTAMYLCATSSRQNGYTFGSGTRLTVV.